These T cell receptor beta chains were read from a single sample in a study of tumor and adjacent non-tumor tissue in lung cancer. Using its own MiXCR run on the multiplex PCR reads, TCRdb lists one record per CDR3 protein. Seen here are fewer than 120,000 distinct CDR3 sequences, approximately 87% observed once, and the top ten hold 20% to 25%. The source material was lung tumor tissue. These TCRs come from an older man with non-small cell lung cancer. Each CDR3 is given with its conserved first and last residue. D genes are given only for firm matches. The size field is filled for only some rows; it gives once, few, many or a size class.

>TRBJ1-1|NA|TRBV6-5|NA
TGTGCCAGCAGTTCGTCAGATATAAATGCTGAAGCTTTCTTT
CASSSSDINAEAFF
>TRBJ2-2|TRBD2|TRBV6-5|NA
TGTGCCAGCAGTTACTCGTTAGCGGGAGGTAAAACCGGGGAACTGTTTTTT
CASSYSLAGGKTGELFF
>TRBJ1-1|NA|TRBV2|NA
TGTGCCAGCAGTGAAGTCAAGGGCAGGACTAAAGCTTTCTTT
CASSEVKGRTKAFF
>TRBJ2-1|NA|TRBV7-9|NA
TGTGCTAGCAGCTCCGGGGGAAACAATGAGCAGTTCTTC
CASSSGGNNEQFF
>TRBJ1-5|NA|TRBV6-2/TRBV6-3|NA
TGTACCAGTAGTTCTCGGGGCAATCAGCCCCAGCATTTT
CTSSSRGNQPQHF
>TRBJ1-2|TRBD1|TRBV4-2|once
TGTGTCAGCAGCCCATGGCGGGACAGCTTTATCCGAGGGTATGGCTACACCTTC
CVSSPWRDSFIRGYGYTF
>TRBJ2-2|TRBD2|TRBV29-1|once
TGCTGCGTTGACGTAGCGGGGGACACCGGGGAGCTGTTTTTT
CCVDVAGDTGELFF
>TRBJ2-2|NA|TRBV29-1|once
TGCAGAGTTGGAGGGAACATCGGGGAGCTGTTTTTT
CRVGGNIGELFF
>TRBJ2-7|NA|TRBV5-1|NA
TGCGCGAACAGCTTGTATAACGAGCAGTACTTC
CANSLYNEQYF
>TRBJ2-5|NA|TRBV11-1|NA
TGTGCCAGCAGCCTGAGTAGGACTAATCAAGCGACCCAGTACTTT
CASSLSRTNQATQYF
>TRBJ1-6|NA|TRBV16|NA
TGTTCCAGCAGTCCAACTAGGATTTCACCCCTCCACTTT
CSSSPTRISPLHF
>TRBJ1-4|NA|TRBV29-1|NA
TGCATCGTTGAAGACGAGAGTAATGAAAAACTGTTTTTT
CIVEDESNEKLFF
>TRBJ2-7|NA|TRBV11-3|many
TGTGCCAGCAGCTTAATTCACTACGAGCAGTACTTC
CASSLIHYEQYF
>TRBJ2-3|TRBD2|TRBV6-1|NA
TGTGCAAGCAGTGGCGAAGCGGGGGAGGTAGATACGCAGTATTTT
CASSGEAGEVDTQYF
>TRBJ1-5|NA|TRBV20-1|NA
TGCAGTGCTAGAGCTACCCCGGACGGATATCAGCCCCAGCATTTT
CSARATPDGYQPQHF
>TRBJ2-1|NA|TRBV11-1|NA
TGTGCCAGCAACCTCCGGCCGGGAGAGGGGCCACATGAGCAGTTCTTC
CASNLRPGEGPHEQFF
>TRBJ1-4|TRBD1|TRBV29-1|NA
TGCAGCCTTGGACAGGGGAGCTGTGAAAAACTGTTTTTT
CSLGQGSCEKLFF
>TRBJ2-7|NA|TRBV10-3|NA
TGTGCCATCATGAACGTACCGTATGAGCAGTACTTC
CAIMNVPYEQYF
>TRBJ2-3|NA|TRBV5-1|NA
TGCTCCAGCAGCCTAGGATTCGAGGCTTATTCAGATACGCAGTATTTT
CSSSLGFEAYSDTQYF
>TRBJ1-1|TRBD1|TRBV6-1|NA
TGTACCAGTACCCAATGGGGACAGGGTCGTTCTGAGGCTTTCTTT
CTSTQWGQGRSEAFF
>TRBJ2-3|NA|TRBV11-2|few
TGTGCCAGCGGCTTAACTCAGGGTGGAAGCATAGATATGCAGTATTTT
CASGLTQGGSIDMQYF
>TRBJ2-1|TRBD2|TRBV20-1|NA
TGCAGTGCTAGGGGGACTAGCGGGATAATTGAAAATGGGCAGTTCTTC
CSARGTSGIIENGQFF
>TRBJ1-2|NA|TRBV5-1|NA
TGCGCCAGCAGCTTTGACAAACCCTATGGCTACACCTTC
CASSFDKPYGYTF
>TRBJ1-5|NA|TRBV20-1|NA
TGCAGTGACCTACTAGCGCCAAGCACAGATATGCAGCATTTT
CSDLLAPSTDMQHF
>TRBJ1-1|TRBD1|TRBV29-1|NA
TGCAACGTCCTGGACAGGGGCAGGGACATTGAAGCTTTCTTT
CNVLDRGRDIEAFF
>TRBJ1-1|NA|TRBV5-5|NA
TGTGCCAGCAGCCTGGACATGAACACTGAAGCTTTCTTT
CASSLDMNTEAFF
>TRBJ2-7|TRBD2|TRBV7-9|NA
TGTGGCAGCAGTTTCCAACTAGCGGGGGTATTCGAGCAGTACTTC
CGSSFQLAGVFEQYF
>TRBJ2-5|NA|TRBV12-3/TRBV12-4|NA
TGTGCCAGCAGTTTGCGGCGCCGACAAGAGACCCAGTACTTC
CASSLRRRQETQYF
>TRBJ2-7|TRBD1|TRBV20-1|NA
TGCAGTGCTGACAGGGCATACGAGCATTACTTC
CSADRAYEHYF
>TRBJ1-5|NA|TRBV6-1|NA
TGTGCCAGCAATGAAATTCGGGACAATCTTGGCACTCAGCCCCAGCATTTT
CASNEIRDNLGTQPQHF
>TRBJ2-1|TRBD2|TRBV20-1|many
TGCAGTGCCCCAGGACTAGCGGGAGGGAATTACAATGAGCAGTTCTTC
CSAPGLAGGNYNEQFF